The source of this T cell receptor beta chain is a study of T cells in Graves' hyperthyroidism and ophthalmopathy. General study results and limits: The model anticipated ophthalmopathy a median about six months pre-onset. Blood shared most expanded thyroid clonotypes above 0.001.

Clinical symptoms, serum thyroxine, TRAb, thyroid ultrasound and orbital computed tomography established diagnosis. Concerning this clonotype: Its antigen is unidentified.

The V end was cut by 0 bases, the J end by 0 bases, with 10 bases between. Germline loops: CDR1 SGDLS, CDR2 YYNGEE. CDR3 length equals 16 residues. TCR beta CDR3 regions were amplified from RNA transcripts. Initially, a first-round RT-PCR of the TCR CDR3 employed the HTBI primer set. Each CDR3 protein is one row after TCRdb ran MiXCR on the multiplex PCR reads. The sample shows around 500,000 distinct CDR3 sequences, around 15% of them seen only once. The chain joins TRBV9 to TRBJ2-1; D remains ambiguous. Sequenced sample: blood. This TCR came from a young woman with Graves' ophthalmopathy. CDR3 DNA sequence: TGTGCCAGCAGCGTAGATCACACCAGCTCCTACAATGAGCAGTTCTTC. Translation gives CASSVDHTSSYNEQFF. The whole variable domain, remainder taken from reference TRBV9 and TRBJ2-1, is DSGVTQTPKHLITATGQRVTLRCSPRSGDLSVYWYQQSLDQGLQFLIQYYNGEERAKGNILERFSAQQFPDLHSELNLSSLELGDSALYFCASSVDHTSSYNEQFFGPGTRLTVL.